This passage covers 25 T cell receptor beta chains from one sample sequenced in a study of response to subunit inactivated influenza vaccine. TCRdb re-called the RT-PCR reads through MiXCR, storing one row per CDR3 protein. The table has over 300,000 distinct CDR3 sequences, 21% seen once. The sequencing here drew on PBMCs from blood, taken approximately 22 months after vaccination. The receptor source for this set is a man between 50 and 75 years old who received an inactivated influenza vaccine.

This clonotype was observed a few times. The chain carries TRBV29-1 and TRBJ1-1, with D uncertain. CDR3 length: 14 residues. V was cut by 4 bases and J by 3 bases, with 15 bases left in between. Germline V gene lookup returns CDR1 SQVTM and CDR2 ANQGSEA. The CDR3: CSVGGRAKHTEAFF. CDR3 bases: TGCAGCGTTGGCGGCCGAGCCAAACACACTGAAGCTTTCTTT.

This clonotype was counted between two and nine times. V usage is TRBV6-2 or TRBV6-3 and J usage is TRBJ2-7; D is unclear. Germline assignment: CDR1 MNHEY and CDR2 SVGEGT. The CDR3 consists of 15 residues. Trimming stripped 7 bases from V and 2 bases from J, with 18 bases between. The CDR3 sequence is CASKIAQNLPYEQYF. In nucleotides, the CDR3 is TGTGCCAGCAAGATTGCCCAGAACTTACCCTACGAGCAGTACTTC.

The chain couples TRBV6-2 or TRBV6-3 to TRBJ2-1; 8 nucleotides align to TRBD2. CDR3 length equals 15 residues. Per germline, CDR1 MNHEY and CDR2 SVGEGT. V shed 3 bases and J 4 bases; nucleotides not matched to a gene: 5. The CDR3 DNA sequence: TGTGCCAGCAGTTATAGCGGGAAGCTTTACAATGAGCAGTTCTTC. Translated: CASSYSGKLYNEQFF.

This clonotype has more than one count but fewer than ten. The genes are TRBV7-2 and TRBJ2-7; 7 bases are a match to TRBD2. The CDR3 runs 15 residues. Germline CDR1 and CDR2: SGHTA and FQGNSA. After removal of 5 bases from V and 3 bases from J, the junction contained 10 bases not matched to a gene. The CDR3 is CASSLPAGGGYEQYF. CDR3 nucleotide sequence: TGTGCCAGCAGCCTCCCTGCTGGGGGGGGCTACGAGCAGTACTTC.

This clonotype was detected only a few times. This chain links TRBV5-6 with TRBJ2-7; TRBD2 matches at 7 bases. Germline-derived CDR1 and CDR2 are SGHDT and YYEEEE. This CDR3 has 13 residues. V gave up 5 bases and J gave up 5 bases; unmatched junction bases: 7. CDR3 amino acids: CASSPGTTHEQYF. The DNA of the CDR3 is TGTGCCAGCAGTCCCGGGACTACCCACGAGCAGTACTTC.

This clonotype was seen a handful of times. The chain uses TRBV12-3 or TRBV12-4 and TRBJ1-1; D perhaps matches TRBD1 (5 bases). CDR3 size: 14 residues. With 6 bases removed from V and 6 bases from J, the gap between germline ends came to 17 bases. This CDR3 is CASRGDRVSAEAFF. CDR3 in DNA: TGTGCCAGCAGAGGGGACCGGGTCAGTGCTGAAGCTTTCTTT.

V and J are TRBV5-4 and TRBJ1-5; 9 bases are a match to TRBD1. V was pared by 5 bases and J by 7 bases, with 13 bases of the junction left unmatched. Per the germline V gene, CDR1 is SGHNT and CDR2 is YYREEE (reference sequence). CDR3 length: 16 amino acids. The DNA for the CDR3 is TGTGCCAGCAGTTGGCCGGGACAGGGAAGGAACCAGCCCCAGCATTTT. Its protein product is CASSWPGQGRNQPQHF.

This clonotype was seen a handful of times. The chain combines TRBV12-3 or TRBV12-4 with TRBJ1-6; D remains unclear. V lost 6 bases, J lost 13 bases, and 13 bases lay in between. This CDR3 has 12 residues. CDR3 bases: TGTGCCAGCAGCCGCGGACGGCCTCCCCTCCACTTT. Protein: CASSRGRPPLHF.

In its sample, this clonotype was seen a few times. This chain links TRBV20-1 with TRBJ1-5, with D tentatively TRBD1 (5 bases). CDR3 length equals 13 residues. Germline V gene data show CDR1 as DFQATT and CDR2 as SNEGSKA (reference sequence). V was shortened by 6 bases and J by 1 base, with 10 bases between the two germline ends. The CDR3 here is CSASRDSNQPQHF. The CDR3 DNA reads TGCAGTGCCTCACGGGACAGCAATCAGCCCCAGCATTTT.

The rearrangement uses TRBV6-2 or TRBV6-3 and TRBJ2-3; D gene ambiguous. The CDR3 covers 17 residues. The germline CDR1 and CDR2 sequences are MNHEY and SVGEGT. V gave up 5 bases and J gave up 4 bases, with 22 bases separating them. CDR3 in amino acids: CASSGSGPRRYADTQYF. DNA for the CDR3: TGTGCCAGCAGTGGCTCAGGACCTAGAAGGTACGCAGATACGCAGTATTTT.

The table lists this clonotype with a few counts. This chain links TRBV9 with TRBJ2-7; D is possibly TRBD1 (6 bases). Germline loops: CDR1 SGDLS, CDR2 YYNGEE. The length of the CDR3 is 13 residues. V lost 2 bases and J 6 bases, leaving 12 bases between the germline ends. In nucleotides, the CDR3 is TGTGCCAGCAGCGTTACAGGGCAGGGCGAGCAGTACTTC. Protein product: CASSVTGQGEQYF.

The V and J genes are TRBV18 and TRBJ1-2, with D maybe TRBD1 (6 bases). V was shortened by 9 bases and J by 2 bases, with 13 bases between the two germline ends. Germline V lookup: CDR1 KGHSH, CDR2 LQKENI. The CDR3 runs to 13 residues. CDR3 amino acids: CASTGQGNYGYTF. CDR3 DNA: TGTGCCAGTACGGGACAAGGCAACTATGGCTACACCTTC. Using reference TRBV18 and TRBJ1-2 for the parts outside the CDR3, the full variable domain is NAGVMQNPRHLVRRRGQEARLRCSPMKGHSHVYWYRQLPEEGLKFMVYLQKENIIDESGMPKERFSAEFPKEGPSILRIQQVVRGDSAAYFCASTGQGNYGYTFGSGTRLTVV.

This clonotype was seen a few times. Mismatch with germline at one junction end may stem from a read error. The rearrangement uses TRBV20-1 and TRBJ2-7; 9 bases are a match to TRBD2. The CDR3 loop spans 13 amino acids. Germline values: CDR1 DFQATT, CDR2 SNEGSKA (reference sequence). CDR3 nucleotide sequence: TGCAGTGCCTCCAGACCGGGACTAGCTACTCCACACTTC. This gives the protein CSASRPGLATPHF.

The chain employs TRBV18 and TRBJ2-7; D gene unclear. The CDR3 loop spans 13 amino acids. The germline gives CDR1 KGHSH, CDR2 LQKENI. Trimming took off 3 bases at V and 2 bases at J, with 8 bases between the two ends. The DNA for the CDR3 is TGTGCCAGCTCACCCTACCAGGCCTACGAGCAGTACTTC. Protein: CASSPYQAYEQYF.

The J gene is TRBJ1-4, the V gene TRBV25-1; D ambiguous. CDR3 length: 14 amino acids. Looked up from germline, CDR1 is MGHDK and CDR2 is SYGVNS. Trimming stripped 8 bases from V and 1 base from J, with 11 bases between. The chain's CDR3 is CASSRGRTNEKLFF. The CDR3 nucleotides read TGTGCCAGCTCCCGCGGACGAACTAATGAAAAACTGTTTTTT. The entire variable domain, with the rest obtained from reference TRBV25-1 and TRBJ1-4, is as follows: EADIYQTPRYLVIGTGKKITLECSQTMGHDKMYWYQQDPGMELHLIHYSYGVNSTEKGDLSSESTVSRIRTEHFPLTLESARPSHTSQYLCASSRGRTNEKLFFGSGTQLSVL.

This clonotype was seen many times. This chain joins TRBV11-2 and TRBJ1-2; D remains unclear. CDR1 SGHAT and CDR2 FQNNGV come from the germline V gene. The CDR3 spans 15 residues. V was shortened by 4 bases and J by 5 bases, with 17 bases between the two germline ends. CDR3 coding DNA: TGTGCCAGCAGCTCTATGATGAAGGGCTCTTATGGCTACACCTTC. It is translated as CASSSMMKGSYGYTF.

This clonotype was seen a handful of times. V usage is TRBV4-1 and J usage is TRBJ1-6, with a tentative D call TRBD1 (6 bases). Per the germline V gene, CDR1 is MGHRA and CDR2 is YSYEKL. With 2 bases removed from V and 7 bases from J, the gap between germline ends came to 12 bases. This CDR3 comprises 15 residues. The CDR3 DNA sequence: TGCGCCAGCAGCCAACCAGGGGCCCCAAATTCACCCCTCCACTTT. Translating gives CASSQPGAPNSPLHF.

The rearrangement uses TRBV15 and TRBJ2-1; TRBD1 agrees at 7 bases. The ends lost 5 bases at V and 3 bases at J; junction bases unmatched: 7. This CDR3 comprises 15 residues. Germline CDR1 reads LNHNV; CDR2 reads YYDKDF (reference sequence). CDR3 residues: CATSFRGNYYNEQFF. CDR3 nucleotide sequence: TGTGCCACCAGCTTCAGGGGGAATTACTACAATGAGCAGTTCTTC.

Only a few counts were recorded for this clonotype. The rearrangement uses TRBV7-9 and TRBJ2-4; D is perhaps TRBD1 or TRBD2 (5 bases each). This CDR3 spans 16 amino acids. Trimming took off 1 base at V and 0 bases at J, with 10 bases between the two ends. The germline V gene encodes CDR1 SEHNR and CDR2 FQNEAQ (reference sequence). The CDR3 reads CASSLVLGVAKNIQYF. The CDR3 coding sequence is TGTGCCAGCAGCTTAGTGCTGGGGGTAGCCAAAAACATTCAGTACTTC.

In its sample, this clonotype was seen a few times. This chain connects TRBV19 to TRBJ2-7, with 8 bases identical to TRBD1. Germline trimming cut 3 bases from V and 0 bases from J; bases unmatched to any gene: 1. The CDR3 is 14 residues long. The germline V gene encodes CDR1 LNHDA and CDR2 SQIVND (reference sequence). The CDR3 reads CASSIGTGSYEQYF. Written as DNA, the CDR3 is TGTGCCAGTAGTATTGGGACAGGCTCCTACGAGCAGTACTTC.

This clonotype was observed a single time. This chain joins TRBV28 and TRBJ2-6; D gene uncertain. Trimming removed 6 bases at V and 2 bases at J, with 8 bases between. Germline V gene data show CDR1 as MDHEN and CDR2 as SYDVKM. This CDR3 comprises 14 residues. The CDR3 DNA reads as TGTGCCAGCAGCGAGGCAACTGGGGCCAACGTCCTGACTTTC. Translating gives CASSEATGANVLTF.

This clonotype showed up many times. This chain links TRBV7-6 with TRBJ1-5; perhaps TRBD1 as D (6 bases). The germline V gene has CDR1 SGHVS and CDR2 FNYEAQ. CDR3 length equals 15 residues. V gave up 5 bases and J gave up 0 bases, with 11 bases separating them. CDR3 coding DNA: TGTGCCAGCAGCCGGACAGCAAATAGCAATCAGCCCCAGCATTTT. It codes for CASSRTANSNQPQHF.

Only one count was recorded for this clonotype. This chain uses TRBV15 with TRBJ2-3; D is undetermined. V lost 0 bases and J 2 bases, leaving 12 bases between the germline ends. Looked up from germline, CDR1 is LNHNV and CDR2 is YYDKDF (reference sequence). The length of the CDR3 is 16 residues. CDR3 DNA sequence: TGTGCCACCAGCAGAGATAACCACGGAGACACAGATACGCAGTATTTT. Translating gives CATSRDNHGDTDTQYF.

This clonotype showed up just once. This clone may be a read error of a much larger clone one base away. The chain has TRBV12-3 or TRBV12-4 and TRBJ1-2; TRBD1 matches 7 bases. The CDR3 totals 14 residues. CDR3 coding DNA: TGTGTCAGCGGGGGGACAGTCCTATCCTTTAGCTACACCTTC. Protein sequence: CVSGGTVLSFSYTF.

The rearrangement links TRBV29-1 to TRBJ2-3; 8 bases are a match to TRBD1. The CDR3 spans 16 residues. The junction had 9 bases not matched to a gene; V was cut back by 0 bases and J by 4 bases. Germline loops: CDR1 SQVTM, CDR2 ANQGSEA. The CDR3 DNA reads TGCAGCGTTGAAGAGAGCCGGACAGGGATGGCAGATACGCAGTATTTT. Its protein is CSVEESRTGMADTQYF.